A selection of T cell receptor beta chains follows, all from one sample in a study of cytomegalovirus exposure and HLA in healthy donors. Data came from immunoSEQ multiplex PCR; TCRdb stores just in-frame clones and leaves some out. The sample contains more than 100,000 clones, about 74% of which appear only once. The sequenced sample consisted of PBMCs. The receptors here all came from a woman in her fifties or sixties in good health and CMV-seropositive. Each CDR3 is given with its conserved first and last residue. The order of the fields is CDR3 length, V gene, J gene, D gene, clone size, CDR3 DNA, CDR3 protein. D genes are given only for firm matches. Clone size, where shown, is once, few, many, or a class for clones that have expanded.

14,TRBV2,TRBJ1-5,-,few,TGTGCCAGCAGTCCCGCTCGGGGCAATCAGCCCCAGCATTTT,CASSPARGNQPQHF
13,TRBV6-1,TRBJ1-4,-,once,TGTGCCAGCAGTGAGGGAGGGGAGGAAAAACTGTTTTTT,CASSEGGEEKLFF
14,TRBV6-5,TRBJ1-2,TRBD1,-,TGTGCCAGCAGTTATCTGGACAGGTCCGATGGCTACACCTTC,CASSYLDRSDGYTF
13,TRBV7-7,TRBJ2-5,-,-,TGTGCCAGCAGCTTTGACAGGGGAGGGGAGCAGTACTTC,CASSFDRGGEQYF
16,TRBV4-1,TRBJ2-7,TRBD1,few,TGCGCCAGCAGCCAAGACTGGGGACAGGGAAAGAAGGAGCAGTACTTC,CASSQDWGQGKKEQYF
16,TRBV5-6,TRBJ2-3,-,-,TGTGCCAGCAGCAGCCCTTTGGAGAGGGTCACAGATACGCAGTATTTT,CASSSPLERVTDTQYF
14,TRBV13,TRBJ1-1,-,-,TGTGCCAGCAGCTTAGGCCCCGAGGGCACTGAAGCTTTCTTT,CASSLGPEGTEAFF
14,TRBV10-3,TRBJ2-2,-,once,TGTGCCATCAAAGACAGGCGGAACACCGGGGAGCTGTTTTTT,CAIKDRRNTGELFF
16,TRBV2,TRBJ1-6,-,-,TGTGCCAGCAGTGACTCCGCCAGATATATTAATTCACCCCTCCACTTT,CASSDSARYINSPLHF
15,TRBV27,TRBJ1-1,-,once,TGTGCCAGCACCCCAATCGTCGGGGGTGGCACTGAAGCTTTCTTT,CASTPIVGGGTEAFF
14,TRBV7-2,TRBJ1-1,TRBD1,-,TGTGCCAGCAGCCCAGGGAGAGGACAGGCCGAAGCTTTCTTT,CASSPGRGQAEAFF
15,TRBV5-4,TRBJ2-7,-,-,TGTGCCAGCAGCGTCGGAGGAGTAAGCTCCTACGAGCAGTACTTC,CASSVGGVSSYEQYF
13,TRBV5-1,TRBJ1-1,TRBD1,-,TGCGCCAGCAGCTTACAGGGGCACACTGAAGCTTTCTTT,CASSLQGHTEAFF
14,TRBV10-3,TRBJ2-3,TRBD1,-,TGTGCCATCGCCTATGCTACAGGGGCAGATACGCAGTATTTT,CAIAYATGADTQYF
15,TRBV7-9,TRBJ2-7,-,-,TGTGCCAGCAGCGCTAGAGGGATTAGATCCTACGAGCAGTACTTC,CASSARGIRSYEQYF
14,TRBV5-1,TRBJ2-5,-,-,TGCGCCAGCAGCTTTACAGGTACCAGGGAGACCCAGTACTTC,CASSFTGTRETQYF
11,TRBV20-1,TRBJ2-3,-,-,TGCAGTGCTAGAGAGGCGGGTACGCAGTATTTT,CSAREAGTQYF
14,TRBV7-6,TRBJ2-7,-,-,TGTGCCAGCAGCTTAAGAGGCCCTCCCTACGAGCAGTACTTC,CASSLRGPPYEQYF